This T cell receptor (beta chain) was recovered during a study of blood T cell repertoires in COVID-19. In the study overall: Spain, Italy and the United States supplied samples that represented acute and convalescent COVID-19. PBMCs, B-cell-depleted T cells, or T cells were the source of the cDNA or gDNA that made up the material.

The CDR3 totals 16 residues. Germline lookup yields CDR1 SGHNT and CDR2 YYREEE (reference sequence). Trimming removed 0 bases from V and 6 bases from J; junction bases left unmatched: 10. Seattle researchers signed up patients amid active infection and tracked them longitudinally. Per the original methods: Quantification of nucleated cells was approximated via reference gene primer amplification. This table comes from immunoSEQ multiplex PCR, and its TCRdb copy is limited to in-frame clones, with some not included. V, J and clone size reflect that table, while D and trimming were determined from the DNA. The sample comprises under 450,000 clones, about 89% of which are singletons, and 1.5% to 1.8% rests with the top ten.

V gene TRBV5-4 combines with J gene TRBJ2-7, with 9 bases fitting TRBD2. This receptor was taken from a middle-aged woman with COVID-19, enrolled during active disease. Sequenced: peripheral blood. The CDR3 DNA sequence: TGTGCCAGCAGCTTGGAGCTAGCGGGAAGGGGAAGCGAGCAGTACTTC. Amino acid sequence: CASSLELAGRGSEQYF.